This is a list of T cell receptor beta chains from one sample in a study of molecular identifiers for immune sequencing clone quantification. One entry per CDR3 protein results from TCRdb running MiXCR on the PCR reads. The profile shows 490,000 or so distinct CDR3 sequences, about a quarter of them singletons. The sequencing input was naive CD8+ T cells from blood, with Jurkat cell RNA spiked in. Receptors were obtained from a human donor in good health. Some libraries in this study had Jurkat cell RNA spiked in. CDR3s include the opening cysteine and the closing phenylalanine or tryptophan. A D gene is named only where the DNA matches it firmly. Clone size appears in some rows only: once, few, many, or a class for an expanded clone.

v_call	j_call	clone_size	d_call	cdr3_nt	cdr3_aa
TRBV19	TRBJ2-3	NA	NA	TGTGCCAGTAGTGTGGACGAGACTAGCACAGATACGCAGTATTTT	CASSVDETSTDTQYF
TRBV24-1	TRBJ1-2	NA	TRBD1	TGTGCCACCAGTGATATAAACAGGGGTCCCTATGGCTACACCTTC	CATSDINRGPYGYTF
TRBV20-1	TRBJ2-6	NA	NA	TGCAGTGCTCAGTTCTCTGGGGCCAACGTCCTGACTTTC	CSAQFSGANVLTF
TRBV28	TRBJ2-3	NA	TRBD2	TGTGCCAGCAGTTTGGGACTAGCGGGACCCCTGGATACGCAGTATTTT	CASSLGLAGPLDTQYF
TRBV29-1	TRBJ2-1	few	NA	TGCAGCGTTGTACCAGCGGCCCCCTACAATGAGCAGTTCTTC	CSVVPAAPYNEQFF
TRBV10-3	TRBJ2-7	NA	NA	TGTGCCATCAGTAACAGGGCTGACGAGCAGTACTTC	CAISNRADEQYF
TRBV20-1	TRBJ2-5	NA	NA	TGCCGTGCTAGCGTCGGCCCAGCGCCCCAGTACTTC	CRASVGPAPQYF
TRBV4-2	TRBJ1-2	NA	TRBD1	TGTGCCAGCAGCCCATGGACAGGAGAGGTGGATGGCTACACCTTC	CASSPWTGEVDGYTF
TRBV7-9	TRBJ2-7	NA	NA	TGTGCCAGCAGCTTAAGCTTGCACGAGCAGGGCTTC	CASSLSLHEQGF
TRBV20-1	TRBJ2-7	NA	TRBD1	TGCAGTGCTAGAGCTCTGCAGGGGGAGTACGAGCAGTACTTC	CSARALQGEYEQYF
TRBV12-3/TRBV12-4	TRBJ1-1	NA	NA	TGTGCCAGCAGTTTGACGTTCCTTCCCCAGAACACTGAAGCTTTCTTT	CASSLTFLPQNTEAFF
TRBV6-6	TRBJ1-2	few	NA	TGTGCCAGCAGTCCGGAAGCCTTTAACTATGGCTACACCTTC	CASSPEAFNYGYTF
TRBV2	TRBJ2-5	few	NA	TGTGCCAGCAGTGCGACTAGTTTGGGGGGCGAGACCCAGTACTTC	CASSATSLGGETQYF
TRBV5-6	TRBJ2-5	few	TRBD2	TGTGCCAGCAGCTTGTCGGCCGGGTCTAGCGGGGGTATTTTAGAGACCCAGTACTTC	CASSLSAGSSGGILETQYF